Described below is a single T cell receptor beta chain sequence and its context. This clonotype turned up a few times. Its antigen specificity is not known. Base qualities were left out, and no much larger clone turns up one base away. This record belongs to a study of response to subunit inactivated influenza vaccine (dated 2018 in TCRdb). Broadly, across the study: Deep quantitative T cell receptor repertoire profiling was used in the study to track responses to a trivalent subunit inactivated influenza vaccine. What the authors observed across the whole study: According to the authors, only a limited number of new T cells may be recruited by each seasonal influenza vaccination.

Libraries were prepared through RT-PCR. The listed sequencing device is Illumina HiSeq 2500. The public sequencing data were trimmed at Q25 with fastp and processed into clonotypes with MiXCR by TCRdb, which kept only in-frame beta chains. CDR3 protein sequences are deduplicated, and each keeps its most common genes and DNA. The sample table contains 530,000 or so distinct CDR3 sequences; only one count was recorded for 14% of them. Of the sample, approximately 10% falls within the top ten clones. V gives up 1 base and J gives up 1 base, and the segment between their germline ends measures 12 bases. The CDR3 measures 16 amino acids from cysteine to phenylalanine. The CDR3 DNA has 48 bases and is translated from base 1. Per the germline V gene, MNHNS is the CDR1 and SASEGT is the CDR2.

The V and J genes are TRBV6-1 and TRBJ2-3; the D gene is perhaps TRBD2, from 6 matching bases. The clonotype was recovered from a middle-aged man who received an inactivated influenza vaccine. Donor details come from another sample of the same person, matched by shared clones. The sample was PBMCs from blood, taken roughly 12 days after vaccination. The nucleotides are TGTGCCAGCAGTGAAGGGGGAGGCCTAGGCACAGATACGCAGTATTTT. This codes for CASSEGGGLGTDTQYF.